The present entry profiles one T cell receptor (beta chain) with its context. Using unique molecular identifiers, the investigators prepared the TCRbeta library. TCRdb ran MiXCR on the PCR reads and lists one entry per CDR3 protein. The sample lists a few hundred thousand distinct CDR3 sequences; roughly 30% were seen once. The data were obtained in a study of T-cell reconstitution after alpha-beta-depleted transplantation in children. The V end was cut by 7 bases, the J end by 0 bases, with 11 bases between. This CDR3 contains 13 residues. The V gene's germline CDR1 is SGHRS and CDR2 YFSETQ. The starting material was PBMCs, obtained before TCRalphabeta/CD19-depleted stem cell transplant. This chain uses TRBV5-1 with TRBJ2-7; maybe TRBD1 (6 bases). This sequence originates from a boy younger than two with Wiskott-Aldrich syndrome, due to receive a stem cell transplant. CDR3 protein: CASRGGGSYEQYF. CDR3 in DNA: TGCGCCAGCCGAGGGGGTGGCTCCTACGAGCAGTACTTC.